The 5 T cell receptor beta chains below come from one sample, sequenced in a study of graft-versus-host responses after intestinal transplantation. Measured with immunoSEQ multiplex PCR; TCRdb has only the in-frame clones, and not every one. The table shows 110,000 to 150,000 clones, with about 90% occurring only once. No antigen has been identified for these receptors. The sample was unstimulated CD4+ T cells sorted from spleen or lymph node cells, taken before intestinal transplant. The source of these receptors is a human donor who received an intestinal transplant.

The chain employs TRBV5-1 and TRBJ2-2; D call uncertain. Per the germline V gene, CDR1 is SGHRS and CDR2 is YFSETQ. V was clipped by 2 bases and J by 6 bases, with 11 bases between them. The CDR3 is 14 amino acids. DNA of the CDR3: TGCGCCAGCAGCTTTCGTCCCCTCCCCGGGGAGCTGTTTTTT. Encoded protein: CASSFRPLPGELFF.

This chain uses TRBV7-9 with TRBJ2-6; TRBD2 might be the D (6 bases). Between the trimmed V and J ends, which lost 4 bases and 2 bases, there was a span of 9 bases. Germline assignment: CDR1 SEHNR and CDR2 FQNEAQ (reference sequence). CDR3 size: 15 residues. In nucleotides, the CDR3 is TGTGCCAGCAGCTGGGGGACTCCTGGGGCCAACGTCCTGACTTTC. Amino acid sequence: CASSWGTPGANVLTF.

The chain links TRBV6-1 to TRBJ1-2; D gene uncertain. Trimming cost V 5 bases and J 3 bases, with 10 bases left between them. The CDR3 consists of 13 residues. Germline CDR1 MNHNS, CDR2 SASEGT. The CDR3 DNA reads TGTGCCAGCAGTCGCGCCGTGGACTATGGCTACACCTTC. Translated, it gives CASSRAVDYGYTF.

This clone was counted between two and nine times. This CDR3 reads CASSTGTGGAEAFF. CDR3 nucleotides: TGTGCCAGCAGTACGGGGACAGGGGGGGCTGAAGCTTTCTTT. The J gene is TRBJ1-1, the V gene TRBV6-5; 11 bases are a match to TRBD1. Trimming took 5 bases from V and 6 from J; bases not matched to a gene: 5. The V gene's germline CDR1 is MNHEY and CDR2 SVGAGI. The CDR3 has 14 amino acids.

This rearrangement joins TRBV19 to TRBJ2-1, with 9 nucleotides matching TRBD1. The CDR3 contains 13 residues. The junction had 2 bases not matched to a gene; V was cut back by 6 bases and J by 5 bases. CDR1 is LNHDA, CDR2 SQIVND, per germline (reference sequence). This chain's CDR3 is CASRQGADNEQFF. The CDR3 coding sequence is TGTGCCAGTAGACAGGGGGCTGACAATGAGCAGTTCTTC. Complete variable domain (other parts from reference TRBV19 and TRBJ2-1): DGGITQSPKYLFRKEGQNVTLSCEQNLNHDAMYWYRQDPGQGLRLIYYSQIVNDFQKGDIAEGYSVSREKKESFPLTVTSAQKNPTAFYLCASRQGADNEQFFGPGTRLTVL.